Shown below are 24 T cell receptor beta chains from a single sample sequenced in a study of T cells in tuberculosis. Clones were sequenced by immunoSEQ multiplex PCR, and TCRdb holds only the in-frame ones, with some missing. The data contain tens of thousands of clones, almost 90% of them singletons. Material: PBMCs. The receptors come from a donor under 30 with latent tuberculosis or without tuberculosis infection.

This sequence joins TRBV5-8 and TRBJ2-3; D is undetermined. The germline V and J ends were trimmed by 0 bases and 0 bases, with 14 bases remaining between them. The germline CDR1 and CDR2 sequences are SGHTS and YDEGEE. There are 17 residues in the CDR3. CDR3 sequence reads: CASSLGRRPSSTDTQYF. DNA for the CDR3: TGTGCCAGCAGCTTGGGACGGCGGCCCTCTAGCACAGATACGCAGTATTTT. Drawing the rest from reference TRBV5-8 and TRBJ2-3, the complete variable domain is EAGVTQSPTHLIKTRGQQATLRCSPISGHTSVYWYQQALGLGLQFLLWYDEGEERNRGNFPPRFSGRQFPNYSSELNVNALELEDSALYLCASSLGRRPSSTDTQYFGPGTRLTVL.

The chain combines TRBV6-4 with TRBJ1-2, with 9 bases fitting TRBD1. The J segment lost 7 bases and the V segment lost 2 bases, leaving 2 bases of the junction unmatched. Germline assignment: CDR1 MRHNA and CDR2 SNTAGT. The CDR3 has 13 amino acids. The CDR3, as DNA: TGTGCCAGCAGTGACGGACAGGGGCTTGGCTACACCTTC. Amino acid sequence: CASSDGQGLGYTF.

CDR3 DNA: TGTGCCAGCACTACTCTACAGGGGCCCAAAGCTTTCTTT. It specifies CASTTLQGPKAFF. The chain couples TRBV28 to TRBJ1-1, with 7 nucleotides matching TRBD1. V shed 7 bases, J shed 9 bases, and the junction held 11 bases outside the gene matches. CDR1 is MDHEN, CDR2 SYDVKM, per germline. This CDR3 is built from 13 residues. Full variable domain (remainder filled in from reference TRBV28 and TRBJ1-1): DVKVTQSSRYLVKRTGEKVFLECVQDMDHENMFWYRQDPGLGLRLIYFSYDVKMKEKGDIPEGYSVSREKKERFSLILESASTNQTSMYLCASTTLQGPKAFFGQGTRLTVV.

The V and J genes are TRBV27 and TRBJ1-3, with D tentatively TRBD1 (6 bases). Germline-derived CDR1 and CDR2 are MNHEY and SMNVEV (reference sequence). The V and J ends lost 5 bases and 0 bases respectively, with 8 bases between them. The CDR3 totals 14 residues. The CDR3 bases are TGTGCCAGCAGTAGGACAGCCTCTGGAAACACCATATATTTT. Encoded protein: CASSRTASGNTIYF.

This chain joins TRBV2 and TRBJ1-6, with 10 bases matching TRBD1. Germline V gives CDR1 SNHLY, CDR2 FYNNEI. V gave up 6 bases and J gave up 0 bases; unmatched junction bases: 8. This CDR3 has 18 residues. In DNA form, the CDR3 reads TGTGCCAGCAGCAGGGACAGGGGAGGAGGCTCCTATAATTCACCCCTCCACTTT. This sequence encodes CASSRDRGGGSYNSPLHF.

The chain has TRBV5-1 and TRBJ2-3; D perhaps matches TRBD1 (6 bases). The germline V and J ends were trimmed by 2 bases and 7 bases, with 17 bases remaining between them. The CDR3 spans 15 residues. Germline lookup yields CDR1 SGHRS and CDR2 YFSETQ. The DNA of the CDR3 is TGCGCCAGCAGCTTCCAGGGGCCCATGATTAATACGCAGTATTTT. This gives the protein CASSFQGPMINTQYF.

V gene TRBV6-5 combines with J gene TRBJ2-5; 9 nucleotides line up with TRBD2. This CDR3 is 15 amino acids long. J gave up 4 bases and V 2 bases, and 5 bases lay outside the gene matches. Per the germline V gene, CDR1 is MNHEY and CDR2 is SVGAGI. CDR3 region: CASSYGGGATETQYF. The CDR3 nucleotides are TGTGCCAGCAGTTACGGCGGGGGGGCTACAGAGACCCAGTACTTC.

V usage is TRBV5-1 and J usage is TRBJ1-1, with D possibly being TRBD1 (6 bases). V dropped 0 bases and J dropped 4 bases, with 10 bases sitting between them. Per the germline V gene, CDR1 is SGHRS and CDR2 is YFSETQ. The CDR3 length is 14 residues. The CDR3 spells CASSLALQGTEAFF. The DNA of the CDR3 is TGCGCCAGCAGCTTGGCCCTACAGGGCACTGAAGCTTTCTTT. The whole variable domain, remainder taken from reference TRBV5-1 and TRBJ1-1, is KAGVTQTPRYLIKTRGQQVTLSCSPISGHRSVSWYQQTPGQGLQFLFEYFSETQRNKGNFPGRFSGRQFSNSRSEMNVSTLELGDSALYLCASSLALQGTEAFFGQGTRLTVV.

The genes are TRBV7-9 and TRBJ2-6; D perhaps matches TRBD1 (5 bases). CDR1 and CDR2 from the germline V gene are SEHNR and FQNEAQ (reference sequence). Trimming removed 8 bases at V and 0 bases at J, with 20 bases between. There are 18 residues in the CDR3. The CDR3 sequence: CASLLGFDSYSGANVLTF. In DNA form, the CDR3 reads TGTGCCAGCCTCCTCGGGTTTGACAGCTACTCTGGGGCCAACGTCCTGACTTTC.

The chain links TRBV23-1 to TRBJ2-3; D might be TRBD2 (5 bases). TRBV23-1 is placed among ORFs of uncertain function. The CDR3 loop spans 13 amino acids. In DNA, the CDR3 is TGCGTCGCGCTACGGTGGAGGCGAGATACGCAGTATTTT. It translates to CVALRWRRDTQYF.

The chain links TRBV10-3 to TRBJ1-5; D call uncertain. Trimming cost V 6 bases and J 4 bases, with 7 bases left between them. In germline, CDR1 is ENHRY, CDR2 SYGVKD. This CDR3 is 12 amino acids long. CDR3 nucleotides: TGTGCCATCAGCCCAGATAATCAGCCCCAGCATTTT. This codes for CAISPDNQPQHF.

The chain uses TRBV28 and TRBJ1-5; D is possibly TRBD1 (5 bases). Germline values: CDR1 MDHEN, CDR2 SYDVKM. Trimming removed 6 bases from V and 6 bases from J, with 15 bases in between. CDR3 length equals 14 residues. CDR3 in amino acids: CASSLTIRVQPQHF. The CDR3, as DNA: TGTGCCAGCAGCCTCACCATCAGGGTTCAGCCCCAGCATTTT.

The chain recombines TRBV19 with TRBJ2-1; 15 bases map to TRBD2. V lost 9 bases and J lost 5; bases outside the gene matches: 11. Germline values: CDR1 LNHDA, CDR2 SQIVND (reference sequence). The CDR3 length is 17 residues. CDR3 DNA sequence: TGTGCCAGCTCGCGAGGACTAGCGGGGGGGCCGGACAATGAGCAGTTCTTC. Translated, it gives CASSRGLAGGPDNEQFF.

V and J are TRBV19 and TRBJ1-1; D uncertain. Germline V CDR1 and CDR2: LNHDA, SQIVND (reference sequence). V was shortened by 5 bases and J by 6 bases, with 16 bases between the two germline ends. The CDR3 length is 14 residues. The CDR3 reads CASSPTSGRPEAFF. In DNA form, the CDR3 reads TGTGCCAGTAGTCCCACTAGCGGGAGGCCTGAAGCTTTCTTT. Based on the CDR3 plus reference TRBV19 and TRBJ1-1, the full variable domain is DGGITQSPKYLFRKEGQNVTLSCEQNLNHDAMYWYRQDPGQGLRLIYYSQIVNDFQKGDIAEGYSVSREKKESFPLTVTSAQKNPTAFYLCASSPTSGRPEAFFGQGTRLTVV.

Sample share makes this clone large (0.1 to 1%). V usage is TRBV7-8 and J usage is TRBJ1-2, with TRBD1 matching over 9 bases. J lost 0 bases, V lost 5 bases, and 10 bases had no gene match. From germline, CDR1 is SGHVS and CDR2 FQNEAQ. There are 17 residues in the CDR3. The DNA for the CDR3 is TGTGCCAGCAGCAGTGGACAGGGGACGTCGTCTAACTATGGCTACACCTTC. This translates into CASSSGQGTSSNYGYTF. Using reference TRBV7-8 and TRBJ1-2 for the parts outside the CDR3, the full variable domain is GAGVSQSPRYKVAKRGQDVALRCDPISGHVSLFWYQQALGQGPEFLTYFQNEAQLDKSGLPSDRFFAERPEGSVSTLKIQRTQQEDSAVYLCASSSGQGTSSNYGYTFGSGTRLTVV.

The V gene is TRBV7-6, the J gene TRBJ2-1, with a possible D match to TRBD2 (5 bases). The CDR3 has 12 amino acids. CDR1 and CDR2 (germline): SGHVS, FNYEAQ. V lost 2 bases and J 10 bases, leaving 9 bases between the germline ends. The CDR3 nucleotides read TGTGCCAGCAGCTTATTCTCGGGAGAGCAGTTCTTC. Amino acid sequence: CASSLFSGEQFF.

The CDR3 coding sequence is TGTGCCAGCGGGCGGAGGCCGGAGACCCAGTACTTC. Its translation: CASGRRPETQYF. The chain combines TRBV27 with TRBJ2-5; a possible D gene is TRBD2 (5 bases). The CDR3 runs to 12 residues. The germline V and J ends were trimmed by 8 bases and 5 bases, with 12 bases remaining between them. The germline V gene encodes CDR1 MNHEY and CDR2 SMNVEV (reference sequence).

This clone was seen just once. The genes are TRBV2 and TRBJ1-1; TRBD1 matches at 7 bases. This CDR3 region has 15 residues. Germline V gene sequence: CDR1 SNHLY, CDR2 FYNNEI. Trimming removed 6 bases from V and 1 base from J; junction bases left unmatched: 8. CDR3: CASRMTGSENTEAFF. Written as DNA, the CDR3 is TGTGCCAGCAGGATGACAGGGTCGGAGAACACTGAAGCTTTCTTT.

The chain employs TRBV28 and TRBJ1-1; 8 bases agree with TRBD1. Germline loops: CDR1 MDHEN, CDR2 SYDVKM. The CDR3 consists of 14 residues. V was clipped by 3 bases and J by 1 base; unmatched bases: 1. The DNA for the CDR3 is TGTGCCAGCAGTTTTGACAGGGGGAACACTGAAGCTTTCTTT. Amino acid sequence: CASSFDRGNTEAFF.

CDR3: CATSRGIGQMNTEAFF. The DNA of the CDR3 is TGTGCCACCAGCAGAGGTATTGGACAGATGAACACTGAAGCTTTCTTT. The chain combines TRBV15 with TRBJ1-1, with D maybe TRBD1 (6 bases). The germline gives CDR1 LNHNV, CDR2 YYDKDF (reference sequence). The CDR3 runs 16 residues. V lost 1 base and J lost 0, with 12 bases in between.

The rearrangement uses TRBV2 and TRBJ2-5; D perhaps matches TRBD2 (7 bases). Trimming stripped 6 bases from V and 4 bases from J, with 12 bases between. CDR1 is SNHLY and CDR2 is FYNNEI in the germline V gene. This CDR3 contains 13 residues. CDR3 sequence (DNA): TGTGCCAGCAGGATAGGGGGGGTAGAGACCCAGTACTTC. Protein: CASRIGGVETQYF.

The chain joins TRBV6-1 to TRBJ1-2, with 8 bases aligning to TRBD1. With 10 bases clipped from V and 7 bases from J, the junction kept 11 bases outside the gene matches. The CDR3 covers 13 residues. Germline CDR1 is MNHNS and CDR2 is SASEGT. CDR3 in DNA: TGTGCCACGCGGCAGGGGGCAGAGGGTGGCTACACCTTC. Translation gives CATRQGAEGGYTF.

J is TRBJ2-1 and V is TRBV6-1; a weak D match, TRBD2 (7 bases). The V end lost 10 bases, the J end lost 3 bases, and 16 bases lay between the germline ends. The CDR3 has 14 residues. CDR1 is MNHNS, CDR2 SASEGT, per germline. CDR3 nucleotide sequence: TGTGCCACCCTAGGGGGGGGGAACTACAATGAGCAGTTCTTC. As protein: CATLGGGNYNEQFF.

This sequence joins TRBV10-2 and TRBJ2-1; no reliable D call. Germline loops: CDR1 WSHSY, CDR2 SAAADI. The length of the CDR3 is 14 residues. The V end lost 0 bases, the J end lost 3 bases, and 6 bases lay between the germline ends. The CDR3 DNA reads TGCGCCAGCAGTGAGTCGACGGGCTACAATGAGCAGTTCTTC. This sequence encodes CASSESTGYNEQFF.